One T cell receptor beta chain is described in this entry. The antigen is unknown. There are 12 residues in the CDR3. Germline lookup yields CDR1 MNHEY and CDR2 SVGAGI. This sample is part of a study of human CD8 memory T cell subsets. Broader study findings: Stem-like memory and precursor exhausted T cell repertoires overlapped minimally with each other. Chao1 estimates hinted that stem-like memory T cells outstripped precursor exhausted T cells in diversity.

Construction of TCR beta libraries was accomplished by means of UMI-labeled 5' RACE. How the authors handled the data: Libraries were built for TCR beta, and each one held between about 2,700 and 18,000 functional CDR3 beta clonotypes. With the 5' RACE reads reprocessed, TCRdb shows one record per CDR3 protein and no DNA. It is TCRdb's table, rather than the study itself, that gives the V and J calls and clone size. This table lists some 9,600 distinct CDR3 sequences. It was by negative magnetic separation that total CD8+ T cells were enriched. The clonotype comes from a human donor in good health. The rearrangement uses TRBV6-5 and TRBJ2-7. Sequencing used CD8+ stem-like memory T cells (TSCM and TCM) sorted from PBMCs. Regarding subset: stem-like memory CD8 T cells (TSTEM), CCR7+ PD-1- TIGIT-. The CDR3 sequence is CASSTGMGEQYF.